Below, 5 T cell receptor beta chains from the same sample are listed, as sequenced in a study of blood T cell repertoires in COVID-19. Clones were sequenced by immunoSEQ multiplex PCR, and TCRdb holds only the in-frame ones, with some missing. Seen here are 350,000 to 450,000 clones, roughly four fifths observed once, and the top ten hold approximately 4.7%. The specimen sequenced was PBMCs or T cells enriched from blood (not recorded which). Source of these receptors: a woman aged 45-65 years who had recovered from COVID-19.

This chain joins TRBV4-1 and TRBJ1-5, with D possibly matching TRBD1 (6 bases). Germline V CDR1 and CDR2: MGHRA, YSYEKL. V dropped 3 bases and J dropped 7 bases, with 19 bases sitting between them. The CDR3 spans 16 residues. The CDR3, as DNA: TGCGCCAGCAGCCAGACCGCAGGGGTATCCCCGCAGCCCCAGCATTTT. Its translation: CASSQTAGVSPQPQHF.

In this sample, this clone turned up a few times. The chain has TRBV20-1 and TRBJ1-6, with no clear D. The V gene's germline CDR1 is DFQATT and CDR2 SNEGSKA (reference sequence). This CDR3 is built from 12 residues. V lost 3 bases and J lost 9, with 9 bases in between. CDR3 amino acids: CSASRSGSPLHF. CDR3 nucleotide sequence: TGCAGTGCTAGTCGATCGGGTTCACCCCTCCACTTT.

The V gene is TRBV30, the J gene TRBJ1-2, with D possibly being TRBD1 (5 bases). This CDR3 region has 12 residues. With 1 base removed from V and 5 bases from J, the gap between germline ends came to 8 bases. Germline CDR1 reads GTSNPN; CDR2 reads SVGIG (reference sequence). CDR3 amino acids: CAWSDRIYGYTF. CDR3 coding DNA: TGTGCCTGGAGTGACAGGATTTATGGCTACACCTTC.

This clone was seen a few times. This chain links TRBV18 with TRBJ1-6; D ambiguous. Trimming left V 8 bases short and J 0 bases short, with 5 bases between. Germline V gene sequence: CDR1 KGHSH, CDR2 LQKENI. The CDR3 totals 13 residues. For the CDR3, the DNA is TGTGCCAGCACGAGCTCCTATAATTCACCCCTCCACTTT. Its protein is CASTSSYNSPLHF.

Turning to this clone: This specimen includes other DNA sequences encoding the same CDR3. This chain connects TRBV7-2 to TRBJ2-5; possibly TRBD2 for D (6 bases). This CDR3 region has 14 residues. Per germline, CDR1 SGHTA and CDR2 FQGNSA. Trimming left V 1 base short and J 2 bases short, with 8 bases between. This chain's CDR3 is CASSLGGTQETQYF. Here the CDR3 DNA reads TGTGCCAGCAGCTTAGGAGGGACTCAAGAGACCCAGTACTTC.